This T cell receptor (beta chain) derives from a study of blood T cell repertoires in COVID-19. Original analysis: Amplification with reference gene primers provided the estimates of nucleated cell counts. Measured with immunoSEQ multiplex PCR; TCRdb has only the in-frame clones, and not every one. For V, J and clone size, that table is used; D and trimming come from the DNA. The table has some 150,000 clones, 85% to 90% seen once. The germline V gene encodes CDR1 DFQATT and CDR2 SNEGSKA (reference sequence). The CDR3 runs 13 residues. Trimming removed 3 bases from V and 5 bases from J, with 11 bases in between.

The TCR sequence derives from a woman in her twenties or thirties with acute COVID-19. The sample taken for sequencing was PBMCs or T cells enriched from blood (not recorded which). The chain is built from TRBV20-1 and TRBJ2-1; D might be TRBD2 (6 bases). The CDR3 loop is CSASPASDNEQFF. DNA for the CDR3: TGCAGTGCTAGTCCGGCTAGCGACAATGAGCAGTTCTTC.